This TCR beta chain was sequenced during a study of T cell responses to AZD1222 COVID-19 vaccine. Study-wide results and limits: The CD4 TCRs associated with vaccination extended across spike and predominated at 160-218 and 743-854. Donor demographics were predominantly white British with a female majority; clonal diversity may be underestimated.

The data were produced by immunoSEQ multiplex PCR, yet TCRdb's version contains in-frame clones alone and is incomplete. The data hold 85,000 to 100,000 clones, with more than 75% observed a single time. In its sample, this clone was seen a few times. The target antigen is unknown. The CDR3 covers 15 residues. After removal of 2 bases from V and 5 bases from J, the junction contained 5 bases not matched to a gene. Germline CDR1 MNHEY, CDR2 SVGAGI. This specimen was peripheral blood, taken on day 0 of AZD1222 vaccination. This sequence originates from an adult in good health. This chain joins TRBV6-5 and TRBJ1-1; 10 nucleotides line up with TRBD1. Here the CDR3 DNA reads TGTGCCAGCAGTTACGGACAGGGGGTTAAAACTGAAGCTTTCTTT. This sequence encodes CASSYGQGVKTEAFF.